This T cell receptor beta chain emerged from a study of shared clonotypes between healthy human individuals. Genomic DNA of each subset was evenly split across several immunoSEQ plates. Libraries were prepared by immunoSEQ multiplex PCR; TCRdb keeps only in-frame clonotypes and omits some of them. The sample lists about a million clones; about 76% were seen once. Germline V lookup: CDR1 SNHLY, CDR2 FYNNEI. Trimming took 5 bases from V and 6 from J; bases not matched to a gene: 10. CDR3 length: 15 residues. The chain carries TRBV2 and TRBJ2-3, with 8 bases identical to TRBD2. The specimen was memory CD4+ T cells sorted from blood. Documented subset: CD45RA-negative fraction. The receptor's source is a man younger than 30 in good health. The CDR3 DNA follows: TGTGCCAGCAGTACAAGCGGGGGATCAGGGGATACGCAGTATTTT. Translated, it gives CASSTSGGSGDTQYF.